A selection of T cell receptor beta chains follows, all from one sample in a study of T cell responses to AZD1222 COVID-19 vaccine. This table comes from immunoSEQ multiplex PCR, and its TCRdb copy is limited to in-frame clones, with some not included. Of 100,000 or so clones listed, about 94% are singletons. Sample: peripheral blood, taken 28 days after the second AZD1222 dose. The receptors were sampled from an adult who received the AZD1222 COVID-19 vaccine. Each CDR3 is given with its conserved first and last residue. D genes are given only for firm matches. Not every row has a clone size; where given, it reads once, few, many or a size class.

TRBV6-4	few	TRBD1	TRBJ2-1	CASSVDRAPNNEQFF	TGTGCCAGCAGTGTAGACAGGGCACCTAATAATGAGCAGTTCTTC
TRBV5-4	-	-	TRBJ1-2	CASSLVAGDGYTF	TGTGCCAGCAGCTTGGTAGCGGGGGATGGCTACACCTTC
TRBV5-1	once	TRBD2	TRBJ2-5	CASSLGGFGRQETQYF	TGCGCCAGCAGCTTGGGAGGCTTCGGGAGGCAAGAGACCCAGTACTTC
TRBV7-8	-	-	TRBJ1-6	CASSLALLGARHSPLHF	TGTGCCAGCAGCTTAGCGCTGTTGGGGGCTAGGCATTCACCCCTCCACTTT
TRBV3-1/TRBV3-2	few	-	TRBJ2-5	CASSQEVVGRESETQYF	TGTGCCAGCAGCCAAGAGGTAGTTGGCCGCGAGTCGGAGACCCAGTACTTC
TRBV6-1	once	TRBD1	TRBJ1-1	CASSERTGDTEAFF	TGTGCCAGCAGTGAGAGAACAGGGGACACTGAAGCTTTCTTT
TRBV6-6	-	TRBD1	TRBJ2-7	CASRGGQGTSYEQYF	TGTGCCAGCAGAGGGGGACAGGGAACGTCCTACGAGCAGTACTTC
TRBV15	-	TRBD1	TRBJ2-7	CATSRRGQGVSEQYF	TGTGCCACCAGCCGCCGGGGACAGGGCGTTTCCGAGCAGTACTTC
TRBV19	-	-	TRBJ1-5	CASSQGPWQPQHF	TGTGCCAGTAGTCAGGGGCCATGGCAGCCCCAGCATTTT
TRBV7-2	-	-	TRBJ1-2	CASSSGQKQGYTF	TGTGCCAGCAGCTCCGGACAAAAGCAGGGCTACACCTTC
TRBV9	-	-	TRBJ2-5	CASSVGSSQETQYF	TGTGCCAGCAGCGTAGGGTCTAGCCAAGAGACCCAGTACTTC
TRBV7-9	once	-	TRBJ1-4	CASSLYEKLFF	TGTGCCAGCAGCCTATATGAAAAACTGTTTTTT
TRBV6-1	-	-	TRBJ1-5	CASSDGALRNQPQHF	TGTGCCAGCAGTGACGGAGCCTTACGGAATCAGCCCCAGCATTTT
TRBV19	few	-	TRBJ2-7	CASSIDGQVNYEQYF	TGTGCCAGTAGTATAGATGGGCAGGTGAACTACGAGCAGTACTTC
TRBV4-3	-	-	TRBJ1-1	CASSHLPQDKMNTEAFF	TGCGCCAGCAGCCACCTCCCACAGGACAAGATGAACACTGAAGCTTTCTTT
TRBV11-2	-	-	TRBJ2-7	CASSALMSYEQYF	TGTGCCAGCAGCGCCTTAATGTCCTACGAGCAGTACTTC
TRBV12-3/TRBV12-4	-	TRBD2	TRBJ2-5	CASTLLAGETQYF	TGTGCCAGCACCCTACTAGCGGGGGAGACCCAGTACTTC
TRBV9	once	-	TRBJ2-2	CASSEEGSANTGELFF	TGTGCCAGCAGCGAAGAGGGGTCCGCGAACACCGGGGAGCTGTTTTTT
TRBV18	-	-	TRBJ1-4	CASSPQGGYEKLFF	TGTGCCAGCTCACCACAAGGGGGATACGAAAAACTGTTTTTT
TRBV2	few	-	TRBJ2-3	CASSPPFTDTQYF	TGTGCCAGCAGTCCACCTTTCACAGATACGCAGTATTTT
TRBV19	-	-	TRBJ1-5	CASSLLGGNQPQHF	TGTGCCAGTAGTTTATTGGGGGGGAATCAGCCCCAGCATTTT
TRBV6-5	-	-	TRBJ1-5	CASSRDTNQPQHF	TGTGCCAGCAGCCGGGACACCAATCAGCCCCAGCATTTT
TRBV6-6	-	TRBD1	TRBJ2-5	CASSYSKGTGETQYF	TGTGCCAGCAGTTACTCTAAAGGGACAGGAGAGACCCAGTACTTC
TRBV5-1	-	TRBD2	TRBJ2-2	CASRVRGLAGAYTGELFF	TGCGCCAGCAGGGTGCGGGGACTAGCGGGGGCCTACACCGGGGAGCTGTTTTTT
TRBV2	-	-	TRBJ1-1	CASSPENRDIDQAFF	TGTGCCAGCAGTCCAGAGAACCGGGACATCGACCAAGCTTTCTTT
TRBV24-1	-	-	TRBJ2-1	CATSDSTGIEQFF	TGTGCCACCAGTGATTCCACAGGGATTGAGCAGTTCTTC
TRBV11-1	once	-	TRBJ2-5	CASSLGLRDNQETQYF	TGTGCCAGCAGCTTAGGTTTACGGGACAACCAAGAGACCCAGTACTTC
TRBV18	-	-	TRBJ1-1	CASSPMGENTEAFF	TGTGCCAGCTCACCTATGGGGGAGAACACTGAAGCTTTCTTT
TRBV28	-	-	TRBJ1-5	CASSFGWDQPQHF	TGTGCCAGCAGTTTCGGTTGGGATCAGCCCCAGCATTTT
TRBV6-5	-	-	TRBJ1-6	CASSYAGRRNSPLHF	TGTGCCAGCAGTTACGCCGGGAGGCGGAATTCACCCCTCCACTTT
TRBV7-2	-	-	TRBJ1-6	CASSLSQGNSPLHF	TGTGCCAGCAGCTTGTCCCAGGGTAATTCACCCCTCCACTTT
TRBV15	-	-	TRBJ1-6	CAAAGGNSPLHF	TGTGCCGCCGCGGGGGGAAATTCACCCCTCCACTTT
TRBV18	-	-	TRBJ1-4	CASSPSWGPNEKLFF	TGTGCCAGCTCACCCTCATGGGGTCCTAATGAAAAACTGTTTTTT
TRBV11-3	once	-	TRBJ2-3	CASSLRGDPGTDTQYF	TGTGCCAGCAGCTTAAGGGGGGACCCTGGCACAGATACGCAGTATTTT
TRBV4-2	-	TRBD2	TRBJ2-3	CASSQGPTSADNTDTQYF	TGTGCCAGCAGCCAAGGCCCGACTAGCGCCGACAACACAGATACGCAGTATTTT
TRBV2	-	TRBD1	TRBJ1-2	CASKYRDRGYGYTF	TGTGCCAGCAAATACCGGGACAGGGGCTATGGCTACACCTTC
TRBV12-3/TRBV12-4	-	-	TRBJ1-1	CASSPSRITEAFF	TGTGCCAGCAGTCCTTCGAGGATTACTGAAGCTTTCTTT
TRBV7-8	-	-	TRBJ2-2	CASSRAVPNTGELFF	TGTGCCAGCAGCAGAGCGGTGCCGAACACCGGGGAGCTGTTTTTT
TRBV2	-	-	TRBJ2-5	CASSENRWETQYF	TGTGCCAGCAGTGAAAATCGGTGGGAGACCCAGTACTTC
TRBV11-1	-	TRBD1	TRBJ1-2	CASSFRDSTGYTF	TGTGCCAGCAGCTTCCGGGACAGCACCGGCTACACCTTC
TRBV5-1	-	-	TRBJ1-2	CASSLDPSSGGYTF	TGCGCCAGCAGCTTGGACCCTTCCTCAGGTGGCTACACCTTC
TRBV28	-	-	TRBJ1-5	CASSQDSNQPQHF	TGTGCCAGCAGTCAAGATAGCAATCAGCCCCAGCATTTT
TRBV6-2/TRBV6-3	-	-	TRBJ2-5	CASSYGPNGETQYF	TGTGCCAGCAGTTACGGACCGAACGGGGAGACCCAGTACTTC
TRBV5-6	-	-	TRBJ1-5	CASSLAQSGGKWLF	TGTGCCAGCAGCTTGGCCCAAAGCGGGGGGAAGTGGCTTTTT
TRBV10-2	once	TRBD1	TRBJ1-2	CASSPDRVGYGYTF	TGCGCCAGCAGTCCGGACAGGGTAGGCTATGGCTACACCTTC
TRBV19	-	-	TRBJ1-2	CASSLSRANYGYTF	TGTGCCAGTAGCTTAAGCAGGGCTAACTATGGCTACACCTTC
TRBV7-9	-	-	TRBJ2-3	CASSPPGGGDTDTQYF	TGTGCCAGCAGCCCACCCGGGGGCGGGGACACAGATACGCAGTATTTT
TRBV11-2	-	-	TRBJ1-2	CASSLGGQNYGYTF	TGTGCCAGCAGCTTAGGAGGGCAAAACTATGGCTACACCTTC
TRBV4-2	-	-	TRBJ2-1	CASSHREAFTYNEQFF	TGTGCCAGCAGCCACCGAGAGGCTTTCACCTACAATGAGCAGTTCTTC
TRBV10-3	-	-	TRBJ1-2	CAISVDPTGWRGYTF	TGTGCCATCAGTGTTGACCCTACAGGGTGGCGAGGCTACACCTTC
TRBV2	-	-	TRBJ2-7	CAARDRFHEQYF	TGTGCCGCCCGGGACCGTTTCCACGAGCAGTACTTC
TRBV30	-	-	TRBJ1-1	CAWSGGVNTEAFF	TGTGCCTGGAGTGGGGGGGTGAACACTGAAGCTTTCTTT
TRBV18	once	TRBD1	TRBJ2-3	CASSPRTGDTDTQYF	TGTGCCAGCTCACCTCGGACAGGGGACACAGATACGCAGTATTTT
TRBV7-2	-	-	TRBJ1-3	CASSLVPGAGNTIYF	TGTGCCAGCAGCTTAGTGCCAGGGGCTGGAAACACCATATATTTT
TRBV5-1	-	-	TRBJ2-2	CASSLGVNTGELFF	TGCGCCAGCAGCTTGGGAGTAAACACCGGGGAGCTGTTTTTT
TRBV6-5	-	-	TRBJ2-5	CASRWERGLETQYF	TGTGCCAGCAGATGGGAACGGGGGTTAGAGACCCAGTACTTC
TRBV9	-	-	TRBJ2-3	CASSTGGAVDTQYF	TGTGCCAGCAGCACCGGAGGGGCTGTAGATACGCAGTATTTT
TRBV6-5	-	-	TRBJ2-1	CASSYVENNEQFF	TGTGCCAGCAGTTACGTGGAGAACAATGAGCAGTTCTTC